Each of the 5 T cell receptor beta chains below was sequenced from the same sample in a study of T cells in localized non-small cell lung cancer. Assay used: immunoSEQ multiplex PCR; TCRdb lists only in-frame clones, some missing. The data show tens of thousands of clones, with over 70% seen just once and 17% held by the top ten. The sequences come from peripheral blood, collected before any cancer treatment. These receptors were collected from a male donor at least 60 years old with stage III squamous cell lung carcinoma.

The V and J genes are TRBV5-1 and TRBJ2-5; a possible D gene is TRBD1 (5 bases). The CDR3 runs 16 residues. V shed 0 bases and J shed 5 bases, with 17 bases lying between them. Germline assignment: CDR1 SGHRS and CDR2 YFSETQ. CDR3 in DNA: TGCGCCAGCAGCTTGGCCACGGCAGGGCTAGGGGAGACCCAGTACTTC. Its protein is CASSLATAGLGETQYF.

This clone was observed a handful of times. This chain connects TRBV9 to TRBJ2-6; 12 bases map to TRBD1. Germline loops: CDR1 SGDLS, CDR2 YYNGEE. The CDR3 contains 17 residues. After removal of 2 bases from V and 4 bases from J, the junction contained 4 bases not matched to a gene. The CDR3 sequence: CASSVGTGGTGANVLTF. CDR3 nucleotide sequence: TGTGCCAGCAGCGTCGGGACAGGGGGCACGGGGGCCAACGTCCTGACTTTC.

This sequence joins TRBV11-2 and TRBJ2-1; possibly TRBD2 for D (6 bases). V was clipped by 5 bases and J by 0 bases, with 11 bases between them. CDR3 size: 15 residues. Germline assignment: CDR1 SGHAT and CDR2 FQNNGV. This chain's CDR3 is CASSRGTGSYNEQFF. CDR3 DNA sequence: TGTGCCAGCAGCCGAGGGACTGGCTCCTACAATGAGCAGTTCTTC.

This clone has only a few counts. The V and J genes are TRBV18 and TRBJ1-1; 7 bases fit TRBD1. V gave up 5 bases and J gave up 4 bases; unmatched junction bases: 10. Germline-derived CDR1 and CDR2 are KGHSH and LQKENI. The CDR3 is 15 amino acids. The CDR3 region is CASSTRQGSTTEAFF. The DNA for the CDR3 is TGTGCCAGCTCAACAAGACAGGGATCTACCACTGAAGCTTTCTTT.

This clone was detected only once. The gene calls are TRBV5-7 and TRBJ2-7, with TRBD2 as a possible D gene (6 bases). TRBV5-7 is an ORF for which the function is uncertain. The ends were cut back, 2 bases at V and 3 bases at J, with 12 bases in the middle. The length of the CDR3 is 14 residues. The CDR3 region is CASSFPDGGYEQYF. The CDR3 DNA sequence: TGTGCCAGCAGCTTTCCGGACGGGGGCTACGAGCAGTACTTC.